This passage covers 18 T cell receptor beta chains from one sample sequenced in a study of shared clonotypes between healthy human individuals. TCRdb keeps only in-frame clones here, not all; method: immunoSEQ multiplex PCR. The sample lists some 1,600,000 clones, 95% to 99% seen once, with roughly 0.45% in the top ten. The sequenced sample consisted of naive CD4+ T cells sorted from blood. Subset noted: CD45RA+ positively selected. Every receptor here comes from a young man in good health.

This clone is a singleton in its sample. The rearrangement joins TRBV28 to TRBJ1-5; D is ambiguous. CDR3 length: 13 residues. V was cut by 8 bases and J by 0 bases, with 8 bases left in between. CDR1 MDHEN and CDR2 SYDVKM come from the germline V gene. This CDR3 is CASSWVSNQPQHF. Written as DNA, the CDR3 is TGTGCCAGCTCATGGGTTAGCAATCAGCCCCAGCATTTT.

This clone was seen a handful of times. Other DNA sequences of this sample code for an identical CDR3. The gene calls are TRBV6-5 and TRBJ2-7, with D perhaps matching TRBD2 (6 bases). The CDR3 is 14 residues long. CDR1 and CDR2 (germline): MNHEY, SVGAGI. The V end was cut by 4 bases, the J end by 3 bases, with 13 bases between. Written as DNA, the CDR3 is TGTGCCAGCAGTTCCGGGACTGGGGGCTACGAGCAGTACTTC. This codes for CASSSGTGGYEQYF.

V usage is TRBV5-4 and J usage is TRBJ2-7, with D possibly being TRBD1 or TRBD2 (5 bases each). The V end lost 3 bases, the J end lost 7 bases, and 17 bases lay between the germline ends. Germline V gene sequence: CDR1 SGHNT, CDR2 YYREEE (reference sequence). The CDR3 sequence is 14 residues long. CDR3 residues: CASSSPDGDVEQYF. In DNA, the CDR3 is TGTGCCAGCAGCTCTCCCGACGGGGACGTAGAGCAGTACTTC.

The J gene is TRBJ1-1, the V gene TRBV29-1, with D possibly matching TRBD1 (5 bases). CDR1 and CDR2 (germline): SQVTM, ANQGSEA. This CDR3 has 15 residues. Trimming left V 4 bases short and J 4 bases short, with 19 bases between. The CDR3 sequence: CSVGGGWGMSTEAFF. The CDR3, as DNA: TGCAGCGTTGGCGGTGGATGGGGGATGTCCACTGAAGCTTTCTTT.

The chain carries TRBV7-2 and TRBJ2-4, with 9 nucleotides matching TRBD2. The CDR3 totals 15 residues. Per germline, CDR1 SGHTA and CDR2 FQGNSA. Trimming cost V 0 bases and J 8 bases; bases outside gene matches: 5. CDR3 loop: CASSLAVSGRYIQYF. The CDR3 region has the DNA TGTGCCAGCAGCTTAGCGGTCAGCGGGAGGTACATTCAGTACTTC.

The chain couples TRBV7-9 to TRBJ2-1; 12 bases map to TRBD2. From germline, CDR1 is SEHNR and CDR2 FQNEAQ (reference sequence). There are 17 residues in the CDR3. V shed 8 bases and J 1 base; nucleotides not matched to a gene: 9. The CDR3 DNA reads TGTGCCAGCGATTCTAGCGGGAGGGCCGCGTCCTACAATGAGCAGTTCTTC. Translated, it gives CASDSSGRAASYNEQFF.

In DNA, the CDR3 is TGTGCCAGCAGCCCCGGGACATCCTTCAAAAACATTCAGTACTTC. Translated, it gives CASSPGTSFKNIQYF. The chain links TRBV11-2 to TRBJ2-4; possible D gene TRBD1, 6 bases. V was pared by 5 bases and J by 3 bases, with 14 bases between. The CDR3 has 15 amino acids. Germline loops: CDR1 SGHAT, CDR2 FQNNGV. The variable domain in full, completed from reference TRBV11-2 and TRBJ2-4, reads EAGVAQSPRYKIIEKRQSVAFWCNPISGHATLYWYQQILGQGPKLLIQFQNNGVVDDSQLPKDRFSAERLKGVDSTLKIQPAKLEDSAVYLCASSPGTSFKNIQYFGAGTRLSVL.

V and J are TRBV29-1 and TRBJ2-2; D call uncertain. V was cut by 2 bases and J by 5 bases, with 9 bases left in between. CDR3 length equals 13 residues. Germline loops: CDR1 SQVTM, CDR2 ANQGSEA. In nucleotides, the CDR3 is TGCAGCGTTGAACTAGTCTCTACCGGGGAGCTGTTTTTT. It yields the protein CSVELVSTGELFF.

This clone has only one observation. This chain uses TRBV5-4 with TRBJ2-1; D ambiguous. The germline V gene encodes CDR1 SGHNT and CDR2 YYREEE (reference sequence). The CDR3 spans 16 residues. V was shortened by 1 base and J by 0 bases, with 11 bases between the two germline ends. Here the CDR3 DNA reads TGTGCCAGCAGCTTGTACGGCGGTAGCTCCTACAATGAGCAGTTCTTC. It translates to CASSLYGGSSYNEQFF.

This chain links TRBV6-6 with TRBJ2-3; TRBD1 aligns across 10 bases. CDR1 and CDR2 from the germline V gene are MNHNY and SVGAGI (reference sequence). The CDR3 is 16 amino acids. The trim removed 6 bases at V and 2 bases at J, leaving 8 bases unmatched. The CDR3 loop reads CASSLGTGVFTDTQYF. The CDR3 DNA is TGTGCCAGCAGCCTTGGGACAGGGGTTTTCACAGATACGCAGTATTTT.

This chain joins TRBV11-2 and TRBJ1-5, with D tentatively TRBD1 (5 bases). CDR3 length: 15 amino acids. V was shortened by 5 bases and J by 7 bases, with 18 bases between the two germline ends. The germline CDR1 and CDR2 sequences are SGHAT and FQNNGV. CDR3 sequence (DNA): TGTGCCAGCAGCAAAGGGAGGCAGGCAGGGCAGCCCCAGCATTTT. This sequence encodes CASSKGRQAGQPQHF.

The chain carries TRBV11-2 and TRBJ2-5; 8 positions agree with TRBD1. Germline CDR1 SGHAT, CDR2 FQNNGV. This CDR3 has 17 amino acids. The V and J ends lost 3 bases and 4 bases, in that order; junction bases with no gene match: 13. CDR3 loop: CASSFYGQGGVVETQYF. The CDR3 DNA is TGTGCCAGCAGCTTCTATGGACAGGGAGGAGTGGTAGAGACCCAGTACTTC.

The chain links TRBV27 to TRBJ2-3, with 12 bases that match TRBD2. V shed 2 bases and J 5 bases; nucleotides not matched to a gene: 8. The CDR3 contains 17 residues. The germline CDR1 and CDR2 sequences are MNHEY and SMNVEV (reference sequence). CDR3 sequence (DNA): TGTGCCAGCAGTTTACCACTAGCGGGAGGAGGAAAAGATACGCAGTATTTT. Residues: CASSLPLAGGGKDTQYF.

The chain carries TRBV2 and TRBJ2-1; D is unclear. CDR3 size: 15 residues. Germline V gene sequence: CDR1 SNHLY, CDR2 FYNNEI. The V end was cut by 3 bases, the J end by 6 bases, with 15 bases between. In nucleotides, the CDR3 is TGTGCCAGCAGTGACCGGGTCCCCGTAGGCAATGAGCAGTTCTTC. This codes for CASSDRVPVGNEQFF.

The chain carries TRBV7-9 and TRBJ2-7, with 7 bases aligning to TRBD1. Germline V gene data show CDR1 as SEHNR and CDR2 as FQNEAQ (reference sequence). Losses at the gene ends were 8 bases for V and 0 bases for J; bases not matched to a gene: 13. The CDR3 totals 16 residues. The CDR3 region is CASFDLDRPSSYEQYF. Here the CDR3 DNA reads TGTGCCAGCTTCGATCTGGACAGGCCGAGCTCCTACGAGCAGTACTTC.

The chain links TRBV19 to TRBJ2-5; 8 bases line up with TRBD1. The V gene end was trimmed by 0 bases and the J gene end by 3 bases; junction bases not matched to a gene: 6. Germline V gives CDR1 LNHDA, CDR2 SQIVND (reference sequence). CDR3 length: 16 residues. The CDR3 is CASSIDNPTGEETQYF. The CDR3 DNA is TGTGCCAGTAGTATAGATAACCCGACAGGGGAAGAGACCCAGTACTTC.

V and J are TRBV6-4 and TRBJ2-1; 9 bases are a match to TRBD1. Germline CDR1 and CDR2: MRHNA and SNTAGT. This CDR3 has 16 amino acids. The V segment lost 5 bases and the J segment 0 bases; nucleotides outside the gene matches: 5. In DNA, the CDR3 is TGTGCCAGCAGTCCCACGACAGGGGGCTCCTACAATGAGCAGTTCTTC. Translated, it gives CASSPTTGGSYNEQFF.

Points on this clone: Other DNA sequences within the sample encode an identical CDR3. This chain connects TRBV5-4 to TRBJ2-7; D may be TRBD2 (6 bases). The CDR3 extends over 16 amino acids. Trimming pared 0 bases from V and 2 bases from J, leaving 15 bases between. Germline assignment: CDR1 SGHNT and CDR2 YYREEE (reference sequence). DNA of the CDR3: TGTGCCAGCAGCTTGGGCGGTAGCGGAAGGACCTACGAGCAGTACTTC. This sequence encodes CASSLGGSGRTYEQYF.